The 25 T cell receptor beta chains below were found in one sample sequenced in a study of beta chain features in type 1 diabetes. Sequencing targeted expressed TCRB transcripts, as all isolated RNA had been reverse transcribed. This table comes from immunoSEQ multiplex PCR, and its TCRdb copy is limited to in-frame clones, with some not included. The table lists about 160,000 clones, 6.5% to 10% of them singletons. Study-level points and caveats: Across all four CD4+ subsets, people with type 1 diabetes showed modestly shorter TCRB CDR3s.

These receptors have no identified antigens. Material: central memory CD4+ T cells from blood. All receptors come from a woman aged 18-30 years with type 1 diabetes.

The rearrangement links TRBV7-2 to TRBJ1-1, with 8 positions matching TRBD1. CDR3 size: 15 residues. Germline assignment: CDR1 SGHTA and CDR2 FQGNSA. J was trimmed by 1 base and V by 2 bases; bases with no gene match: 3. The CDR3 protein is CASSLYGQGNTEAFF. CDR3 DNA: TGTGCCAGCAGCTTATACGGACAGGGGAACACTGAAGCTTTCTTT.

The chain employs TRBV4-1 and TRBJ2-7; 7 bases map to TRBD1. The trim removed 1 base at V and 3 bases at J, leaving 9 bases unmatched. Germline lookup yields CDR1 MGHRA and CDR2 YSYEKL. The CDR3 has 16 residues. Written as DNA, the CDR3 is TGCGCCAGCAGCCAAGGAACGGGTTCAGGGGGCTACGAGCAGTACTTC. This translates into CASSQGTGSGGYEQYF.

The J gene is TRBJ1-4, the V gene TRBV5-6; D possibly corresponds to TRBD1 (5 bases). The CDR3 is made up of 14 amino acids. V lost 4 bases to trimming and J lost 8 bases, with 15 bases between them. Germline lookup yields CDR1 SGHDT and CDR2 YYEEEE. The CDR3 sequence: CASSLQGEVEKLFF. The CDR3 DNA follows: TGTGCCAGCAGCCTCCAAGGGGAGGTGGAAAAACTGTTTTTT.

This clone was observed a handful of times. The chain recombines TRBV5-4 with TRBJ2-1, with 7 bases fitting TRBD1. The germline V gene has CDR1 SGHNT and CDR2 YYREEE (reference sequence). The CDR3 is 15 residues long. V dropped 4 bases and J dropped 1; count of bases not matched to a gene: 5. The CDR3 sequence: CASSPGTVSYNEQFF. The CDR3, as DNA: TGTGCCAGCAGCCCCGGGACAGTATCCTACAATGAGCAGTTCTTC.

This chain links TRBV6-4 with TRBJ2-3; TRBD2 agrees at 11 bases. CDR1 is MRHNA, CDR2 SNTAGT, per germline. The V gene end was trimmed by 2 bases and the J gene end by 5 bases; junction bases not matched to a gene: 3. The CDR3 loop spans 15 amino acids. CDR3 sequence reads: CASSDQGLAGDTQYF. The CDR3 nucleotides read TGTGCCAGCAGTGACCAAGGACTAGCGGGAGATACGCAGTATTTT.

The chain joins TRBV7-8 to TRBJ2-3, with 11 nucleotides matching TRBD2. The ends lost 8 bases at V and 7 bases at J; junction bases unmatched: 5. Looked up from germline, CDR1 is SGHVS and CDR2 is FQNEAQ. The CDR3 consists of 13 residues. This CDR3 reads CASLLAGVNTQYF. CDR3 bases: TGTGCCAGCTTACTAGCGGGAGTCAATACGCAGTATTTT.

This clone showed up just a few times. The rearrangement joins TRBV7-6 to TRBJ2-7, with D possibly TRBD1 on 6 matching bases. The CDR3 sequence is 14 residues long. The V gene's germline CDR1 is SGHVS and CDR2 FNYEAQ. V lost 3 bases to trimming and J lost 5 bases, with 14 bases between them. In DNA form, the CDR3 reads TGTGCCAGCAGCTTGGGGACAATAGAGCACGAGCAGTACTTC. Residues: CASSLGTIEHEQYF.

The table lists this clone with a few counts. The gene calls are TRBV28 and TRBJ2-7; no definite D call. CDR1 is MDHEN, CDR2 SYDVKM, per germline. The CDR3 is 11 residues long. Trimming removed 4 bases from V and 12 bases from J, with 13 bases in between. The CDR3 loop reads CASSSPPLRYF. In nucleotides, the CDR3 is TGTGCCAGCAGTTCTCCCCCATTGCGGTACTTC.

The gene calls are TRBV30 and TRBJ2-1; 8 bases match TRBD2. CDR3 size: 13 residues. Unmatched junction bases numbered 5, after V lost 4 bases and J lost 6 bases. Germline loops: CDR1 GTSNPN, CDR2 SVGIG (reference sequence). The CDR3 loop reads CAWTKTSGNEQFF. The CDR3 region has the DNA TGTGCCTGGACCAAAACTAGCGGCAATGAGCAGTTCTTC.

A remark on this clone: Other DNA sequences in this sample translate to the same CDR3. V usage is TRBV14 and J usage is TRBJ2-7; 8 bases fit TRBD2. Germline V gives CDR1 SGHDN, CDR2 FVKESK. V shed 6 bases, J shed 0 bases, and the junction held 4 bases outside the gene matches. The CDR3 has 14 residues. The CDR3, as DNA: TGTGCCAGCAGTGACAGCGGGAGCTCCTACGAGCAGTACTTC. It specifies CASSDSGSSYEQYF.

This sequence joins TRBV7-3 and TRBJ1-3; unclear D gene. Trimming shortened V by 6 bases and J by 3 bases, and 9 bases separated the two germline ends. There are 13 residues in the CDR3. Germline loops: CDR1 SGHTA, CDR2 FQGTGA. CDR3 DNA: TGTGCCAGCAGGCCCACTAATGGAAACACCATATATTTT. Its translation: CASRPTNGNTIYF.

This clone was picked up a small number of times. V gene TRBV11-2 combines with J gene TRBJ2-1; 8 bases align to TRBD2. CDR1 SGHAT and CDR2 FQNNGV come from the germline V gene. The length of the CDR3 is 16 residues. Germline trimming cut 3 bases from V and 1 base from J; bases unmatched to any gene: 5. This CDR3 reads CASSFGGAPSYNEQFF. CDR3 nucleotides: TGTGCCAGCAGCTTCGGGGGGGCGCCTTCCTACAATGAGCAGTTCTTC.

There are a few counts of this clone. The chain employs TRBV5-1 and TRBJ2-4, with 11 bases that match TRBD2. Germline V CDR1 and CDR2: SGHRS, YFSETQ. V dropped 0 bases and J dropped 8; count of bases not matched to a gene: 4. This CDR3 is built from 15 residues. CDR3 nucleotides: TGCGCCAGCAGCTTGGATTCTAGCGGGAGGTACATTCAGTACTTC. This translates into CASSLDSSGRYIQYF.

This clone was seen a few times. The rearrangement links TRBV28 to TRBJ2-7; 7 nucleotides align to TRBD2. The germline V gene encodes CDR1 MDHEN and CDR2 SYDVKM. This CDR3 spans 11 amino acids. Trimming took 7 bases from V and 4 from J; bases not matched to a gene: 1. The CDR3 bases are TGTGCCAGCACTAGCGGATACGAGCAGTACTTC. This translates into CASTSGYEQYF.

This clone appeared a few times. J is TRBJ2-1 and V is TRBV15, with TRBD2 matching 11 bases. From germline, CDR1 is LNHNV and CDR2 YYDKDF (reference sequence). CDR3 length equals 16 residues. J gave up 6 bases and V 7 bases, and 11 bases lay outside the gene matches. As DNA, the CDR3 is TGTGCCACCAACCCGGGGGGTGGGACTAGCGGCAATGAGCAGTTCTTC. As protein: CATNPGGGTSGNEQFF.

This clone was seen a handful of times. J is TRBJ2-1 and V is TRBV7-3, with 7 nucleotides matching TRBD2. The junction had 8 bases not matched to a gene; V was cut back by 5 bases and J by 4 bases. The length of the CDR3 is 15 residues. Germline values: CDR1 SGHTA, CDR2 FQGTGA. The DNA of the CDR3 is TGTGCCAGCAGCACAGGCCGGGGGGTTTACAATGAGCAGTTCTTC. Encoded protein: CASSTGRGVYNEQFF.

This clone was seen only a few times. This chain joins TRBV19 and TRBJ2-5; maybe TRBD1 (6 bases). V was clipped by 5 bases and J by 0 bases, with 19 bases between them. The CDR3 is made up of 17 amino acids. Germline assignment: CDR1 LNHDA and CDR2 SQIVND (reference sequence). The CDR3 spells CASSSVVGWGHQETQYF. The CDR3 DNA reads as TGTGCCAGTAGTTCGGTGGTCGGCTGGGGGCACCAAGAGACCCAGTACTTC.

The chain joins TRBV4-2 to TRBJ1-1, with 7 bases fitting TRBD1. The germline V gene encodes CDR1 LGHNA and CDR2 YNFKEQ. V was clipped by 5 bases and J by 0 bases; unmatched bases: 3. The CDR3 is 14 residues long. Here the CDR3 DNA reads TGTGCCAGCAGCTTGGACAGGATGAACACTGAAGCTTTCTTT. Protein: CASSLDRMNTEAFF.

The table lists this clone with a few counts. This chain uses TRBV19 with TRBJ1-5; D is ambiguous. The germline V and J ends were trimmed by 5 bases and 7 bases, with 15 bases remaining between them. The CDR3 runs 14 residues. Germline V gives CDR1 LNHDA, CDR2 SQIVND (reference sequence). This chain's CDR3 is CASSPVEGWQPQHF. CDR3 DNA: TGTGCCAGTAGTCCCGTGGAGGGCTGGCAGCCCCAGCATTTT.

The chain recombines TRBV20-1 with TRBJ2-1; a weak D match, TRBD2 (5 bases). Per the germline V gene, CDR1 is DFQATT and CDR2 is SNEGSKA (reference sequence). V was trimmed by 6 bases and J by 10 bases, leaving 7 bases between them. The CDR3 consists of 9 residues. The CDR3 region is CSAEEEQFF. The CDR3 coding sequence is TGCAGTGCGGAGGAAGAGCAGTTCTTC.

This clone was observed a few times. The CDR3 is CASSSGQGVGYGYTF. CDR3 DNA: TGTGCCAGCAGTTCCGGACAGGGGGTAGGCTATGGCTACACCTTC. This chain uses TRBV28 with TRBJ1-2; TRBD1 aligns across 10 bases. The germline V gene has CDR1 MDHEN and CDR2 SYDVKM. This CDR3 has 15 amino acids. With V trimmed by 4 bases and J by 4 bases, 6 bases remained unmatched.

This clone occurred a few times. The V gene is TRBV19, the J gene TRBJ2-7; 9 nucleotides line up with TRBD1. CDR3 size: 17 residues. The trim removed 5 bases at V and 0 bases at J, leaving 11 bases unmatched. Germline V gene data show CDR1 as LNHDA and CDR2 as SQIVND (reference sequence). The CDR3 reads CASSSGTGIVNSYEQYF. CDR3 coding DNA: TGTGCCAGTAGTTCGGGGACAGGGATCGTCAACTCCTACGAGCAGTACTTC.

The chain has TRBV7-3 and TRBJ2-7; the match to TRBD2 covers 7 bases. The V gene's germline CDR1 is SGHTA and CDR2 FQGTGA. The CDR3 consists of 14 residues. With 5 bases clipped from V and 0 bases from J, the junction kept 4 bases outside the gene matches. The CDR3 protein is CASSPGGLSYEQYF. The CDR3 bases are TGTGCCAGCAGCCCGGGGGGACTCTCCTACGAGCAGTACTTC.

This clone turned up a few times. This chain joins TRBV5-4 and TRBJ2-7; TRBD2 matches at 9 bases. CDR1 and CDR2 (germline): SGHNT, YYREEE (reference sequence). V was pared by 1 base and J by 4 bases, with 6 bases of the junction left unmatched. The CDR3 extends over 15 amino acids. CDR3 bases: TGTGCCAGCAGCTTGAGTAGCGGGGGAGTATACGAGCAGTACTTC. Translated: CASSLSSGGVYEQYF.

This clone was counted many times. The same CDR3 is also encoded by other DNA sequences in this sample. V and J are TRBV7-6 and TRBJ1-5; D may be TRBD1 (5 bases). This CDR3 is 15 amino acids long. Between the trimmed V and J ends, which lost 5 bases and 4 bases, there was a span of 15 bases. Germline CDR1 is SGHVS and CDR2 is FNYEAQ. The CDR3 loop is CASSQSSGLNQPQHF. CDR3 coding DNA: TGTGCCAGCAGCCAAAGCTCAGGGCTGAATCAGCCCCAGCATTTT.